This T cell receptor (beta chain) emerged from a study of CXCR3-negative and CXCR3-positive naive CD8 T cells. Study results and caveats: TRB CDR3 hydrophobicity was greater in CXCR3-positive naive cells than in CXCR3-negative naive cells.

Comments on this clonotype: Antigen unknown.

The CDR3 contains 16 residues. Germline V lookup: CDR1 LGHNA, CDR2 YSLEER. 5' RACE with UMI labels generated the TRB cDNA libraries. TCRdb reprocessed the 5' RACE reads and stores each CDR3 protein as one record, lacking DNA. Its listing shows 140,000 to 150,000 distinct CDR3 sequences. Sequencing input: naive CXCR3+ CD8+ T cells from blood. As for subset: CD45RO-CCR7+CD27+CD95- naive CD8+ T cells expressing CXCR3 (TNR3+). The rearrangement uses TRBV4-3 and TRBJ1-2. The TCR was taken from a human donor in good health. Some clones in this sample may be carry-over from other donors' samples. CDR3 protein: CASSQAKLETLYGYTF.